These T cell receptor beta chains were read from a single sample in a study of blood T cell repertoires in COVID-19. TCRdb's table, derived via immunoSEQ multiplex PCR, lists solely in-frame clones and lacks some. This repertoire shows about 60,000 clones, nearly 80% found once; its top ten account for about 25%. The sequenced sample was peripheral blood. These receptors were obtained from a human donor in a cohort sampled during active COVID-19. Both conserved end residues are part of each CDR3. The order of the fields is clone size, J gene, D gene, V gene, CDR3 protein, CDR3 DNA. The D gene is left open where the match is weak. Size tells how often a clone was seen (once, few, many) or the class of an expanded clone, and some rows leave it out.

size: -; J: TRBJ1-3; D: -; V: TRBV30; CDR3: CAWSVVRQGRGNTIYF; DNA: TGTGCCTGGAGTGTAGTTCGGCAGGGCCGTGGAAACACCATATATTTT
size: few; J: TRBJ1-5; D: -; V: TRBV7-3; CDR3: CASSTHGPQHF; DNA: TGTGCCAGCAGCACCCATGGCCCCCAGCATTTT
size: -; J: TRBJ2-3; D: -; V: TRBV11-3; CDR3: CASSLRLGGDTDTQYF; DNA: TGTGCCAGCAGCTTAAGGCTTGGCGGAGACACAGATACGCAGTATTTT
size: -; J: TRBJ2-1; D: -; V: TRBV24-1; CDR3: CATSDVGQGNDEQFF; DNA: TGTGCCACCAGTGATGTGGGGCAGGGTAATGATGAGCAGTTCTTC
size: few; J: TRBJ1-2; D: TRBD1; V: TRBV30; CDR3: CAWSVTGTGARGYTF; DNA: TGTGCCTGGAGTGTAACCGGGACAGGGGCACGCGGCTACACCTTC
size: few; J: TRBJ2-1; D: TRBD1; V: TRBV5-4; CDR3: CASSREQGARYNEQFF; DNA: TGTGCCAGCAGCCGTGAACAGGGGGCAAGATACAATGAGCAGTTCTTC
size: -; J: TRBJ2-5; D: -; V: TRBV7-7; CDR3: CASSLYGGDATQYF; DNA: TGTGCTAGCAGCTTATACGGCGGGGACGCGACCCAGTACTTC
size: -; J: TRBJ1-2; D: -; V: TRBV30; CDR3: CAWSTGHANYGYTF; DNA: TGTGCCTGGAGTACAGGGCATGCTAACTATGGCTACACCTTC
size: -; J: TRBJ2-1; D: -; V: TRBV5-1; CDR3: CASVAGQGNNEQFF; DNA: TGCGCCAGCGTAGCGGGACAGGGCAACAATGAGCAGTTCTTC
size: -; J: TRBJ1-5; D: -; V: TRBV6-6; CDR3: CASSYGGKGGNQPQHF; DNA: TGTGCCAGCAGTTATGGGGGGAAGGGTGGCAATCAGCCCCAGCATTTT
size: -; J: TRBJ2-7; D: -; V: TRBV4-1; CDR3: CASSLAQTSSYEQYF; DNA: TGCGCCAGCAGCCTAGCCCAAACGAGCTCCTACGAGCAGTACTTC
size: -; J: TRBJ2-3; D: TRBD1; V: TRBV4-2; CDR3: CASSQDVSGQGIDTQYF; DNA: TGTGCCAGCAGCCAAGATGTTTCGGGACAGGGGATAGATACGCAGTATTTT
size: -; J: TRBJ1-6; D: -; V: TRBV6-1; CDR3: CASSEARFSPLHF; DNA: TGTGCCAGCAGTGAAGCCCGGTTTTCACCCCTCCACTTT
size: -; J: TRBJ2-2; D: -; V: TRBV6-4; CDR3: CASSGTRSGELFF; DNA: TGTGCCAGCAGCGGTACCCGCTCTGGGGAGCTGTTTTTT
size: -; J: TRBJ2-1; D: -; V: TRBV27; CDR3: CASSLERGSRKEFF; DNA: TGTGCCAGCAGTTTAGAAAGGGGTAGTCGGAAGGAGTTCTTC
size: -; J: TRBJ1-1; D: TRBD1; V: TRBV18; CDR3: CASSPGQGGEAFF; DNA: TGTGCCAGCTCACCGGGACAGGGAGGTGAAGCTTTCTTT
size: -; J: TRBJ2-2; D: TRBD1; V: TRBV14; CDR3: CASSHFPTGRNTGELFF; DNA: TGTGCCAGCAGCCATTTCCCGACAGGGAGAAACACCGGGGAGCTGTTTTTT
size: once; J: TRBJ1-2; D: TRBD1; V: TRBV19; CDR3: CASSPDRGSYGYTF; DNA: TGTGCCAGTAGTCCCGACAGGGGGAGCTATGGCTACACCTTC
size: -; J: TRBJ2-1; D: TRBD2; V: TRBV4-1; CDR3: CASSQRGGLELGEQFF; DNA: TGCGCCAGCAGCCAAAGGGGTGGACTAGAACTGGGTGAGCAGTTCTTC
size: -; J: TRBJ2-1; D: -; V: TRBV30; CDR3: CAWSVRGLNSYNEQFF; DNA: TGTGCCTGGAGTGTAAGGGGACTCAACTCCTACAATGAGCAGTTCTTC
size: -; J: TRBJ2-3; D: TRBD2; V: TRBV5-4; CDR3: CASSRGGPPPTDTQYF; DNA: TGTGCCAGCAGCCGCGGGGGGCCCCCCCCCACAGATACGCAGTATTTT
size: medium-sized; J: TRBJ1-5; D: TRBD1; V: TRBV20-1; CDR3: CSASRTGTNQPQHF; DNA: TGCAGTGCTAGTCGGACAGGGACGAATCAGCCCCAGCATTTT
size: few; J: TRBJ1-2; D: TRBD1; V: TRBV14; CDR3: CASSTLAQGSLGYTF; DNA: TGTGCCAGCAGCACCTTAGCACAGGGGAGTCTTGGCTACACCTTC
size: -; J: TRBJ2-1; D: -; V: TRBV2; CDR3: CASSSGTALYNEQFF; DNA: TGTGCCAGCAGTTCCGGGACTGCTCTCTACAATGAGCAGTTCTTC
size: once; J: TRBJ2-3; D: -; V: TRBV30; CDR3: CAWSVPTRGTDTQYF; DNA: TGTGCCTGGAGTGTTCCCACCCGGGGGACAGATACGCAGTATTTT
size: -; J: TRBJ2-5; D: TRBD2; V: TRBV7-6; CDR3: CASLAGDLVQETQYF; DNA: TGTGCCAGCCTAGCGGGAGACCTAGTGCAAGAGACCCAGTACTTC
size: -; J: TRBJ2-1; D: TRBD1; V: TRBV28; CDR3: CASSPIGAGGLYEQFF; DNA: TGTGCCAGCAGTCCCATCGGGGCAGGGGGCTTGTATGAGCAGTTCTTC
size: -; J: TRBJ2-3; D: TRBD2; V: TRBV5-1; CDR3: CASSLGSGGSNTQYF; DNA: TGCGCCAGCAGCTTGGGTAGCGGGGGATCTAATACGCAGTATTTT
size: -; J: TRBJ1-2; D: TRBD1; V: TRBV19; CDR3: CAPLPTGSNYGYTF; DNA: TGTGCCCCCTTACCGACAGGGTCTAACTATGGCTACACCTTC
size: -; J: TRBJ2-6; D: -; V: TRBV19; CDR3: CASSPRGLSGANVLTF; DNA: TGTGCCAGTAGTCCCCGGGGTCTATCTGGGGCCAACGTCCTGACTTTC
size: -; J: TRBJ2-2; D: -; V: TRBV5-6; CDR3: CASSFWTGTGELFF; DNA: TGTGCCAGCAGCTTCTGGACTGGCACCGGGGAGCTGTTTTTT